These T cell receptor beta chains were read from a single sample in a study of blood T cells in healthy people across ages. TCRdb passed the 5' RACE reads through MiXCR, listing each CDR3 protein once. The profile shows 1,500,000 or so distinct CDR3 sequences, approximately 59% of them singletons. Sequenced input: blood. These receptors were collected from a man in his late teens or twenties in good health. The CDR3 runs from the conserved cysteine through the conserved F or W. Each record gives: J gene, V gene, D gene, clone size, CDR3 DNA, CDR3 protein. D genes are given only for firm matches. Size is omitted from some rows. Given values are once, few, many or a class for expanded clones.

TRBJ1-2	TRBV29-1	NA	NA	TGCAGCGTTGGGGGATTCCAGAGAGGCTACACCTTC	CSVGGFQRGYTF
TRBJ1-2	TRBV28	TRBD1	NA	TGTGCCAGTTCCCTGGGACAGGGCCCCGTTGGCTACACCTTC	CASSLGQGPVGYTF
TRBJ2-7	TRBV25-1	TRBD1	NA	TGTGCCAGCAGTGAAACAGGGGCCCTTCGGGAGCAGTACTTC	CASSETGALREQYF
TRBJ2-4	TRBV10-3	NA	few	TGTGCCATCAGTGAAGGCAGGGTACCAAACATTCAGTACTTC	CAISEGRVPNIQYF
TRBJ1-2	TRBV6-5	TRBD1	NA	TGTGCCAGCAGTTACGGGGACAGGGTGGGCTACACCTTC	CASSYGDRVGYTF
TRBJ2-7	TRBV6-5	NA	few	TGTGCCACCAGACCGGGACACTCCTACGAGCAGTACTTC	CATRPGHSYEQYF
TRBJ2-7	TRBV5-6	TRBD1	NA	TGTGCCAGCAGTAACGGGGACAGGACCTACGAGCAGTACTTC	CASSNGDRTYEQYF
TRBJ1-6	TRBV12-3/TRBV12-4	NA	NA	TGTGCCAGCAGTTCGGAGACAGCTATAGTGTCACCCCTCCACTTT	CASSSETAIVSPLHF
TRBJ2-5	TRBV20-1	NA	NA	TGCAGTGCTAGAGATTGGCAGGGACCCCTGGAGACCCAGTACTTC	CSARDWQGPLETQYF
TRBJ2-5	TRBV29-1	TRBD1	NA	TGCAGCGCCCGACAGGGTTACGGGACCCAGTACTTC	CSARQGYGTQYF
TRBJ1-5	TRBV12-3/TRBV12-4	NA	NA	TGTGCCAGCAGCCGCACAGGGAGCGTTGGCAATCAGCCCCAGCATTTT	CASSRTGSVGNQPQHF
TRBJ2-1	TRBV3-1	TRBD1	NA	TGTGCCAGCAGCCAAGTTTTAGGGGACAGGGCCTACAATGAGCAGTTCTTC	CASSQVLGDRAYNEQFF
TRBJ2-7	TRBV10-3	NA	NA	TGTGCCACCCTGACAGACTCCTACGAGCAGTACTTC	CATLTDSYEQYF
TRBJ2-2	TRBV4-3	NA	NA	TGCGCCAGCAGCCTAACCCGGGGAGCTACCGCGAACACCGGGGAGCTGTTTTTT	CASSLTRGATANTGELFF
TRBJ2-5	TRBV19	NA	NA	TGTGCCAGTAGTATAGATCAAGGGGACCGACTGCAAGAGACCCAGTACTTC	CASSIDQGDRLQETQYF
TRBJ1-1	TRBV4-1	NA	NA	TGCGCCAGCAGCCAAGAATGGGATTGGGCGGGATGGACTGAAGCTTTCTTT	CASSQEWDWAGWTEAFF
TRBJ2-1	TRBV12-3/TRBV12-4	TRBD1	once	TGTGCCAGCAGCACCAGACAGGGGAGCTCCTACAATGAGCAGTTCTTC	CASSTRQGSSYNEQFF
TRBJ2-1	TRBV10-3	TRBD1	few	TGTGCCATCAATGACAGGGCCCTCTTGGGGAATGAGCAGTTCTTC	CAINDRALLGNEQFF
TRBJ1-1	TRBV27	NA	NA	TGTGCCAGCAGTTTAGGAGGGGCCTGGAACACTGAAGCTTTCTTT	CASSLGGAWNTEAFF
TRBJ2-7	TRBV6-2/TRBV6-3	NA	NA	TGTGCCAGCAGTTACCAGTTCTACGAGCAGTACTTC	CASSYQFYEQYF
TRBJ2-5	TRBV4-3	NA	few	TGCGCCAGCAGCCCCCCAGTATGGTCCGCAGGGGGAGGTGAGACCCAGTACTTC	CASSPPVWSAGGGETQYF
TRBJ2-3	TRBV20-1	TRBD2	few	TGCAGTGCTAGCTTCTCTCTAGCGGGGGGGACAGATACGCAGTATTTT	CSASFSLAGGTDTQYF
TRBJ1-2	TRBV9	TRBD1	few	TGTGCCAGCAGCACCCGGACAGGGGACTATGGCTACACCTTC	CASSTRTGDYGYTF
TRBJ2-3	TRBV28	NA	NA	TGTGCCAGCAGTTTTCGACCACCCGTCCCAGATACGCAGTATTTT	CASSFRPPVPDTQYF
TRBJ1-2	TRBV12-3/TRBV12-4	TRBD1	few	TGTGCCAGCAGTGTAGACAGGGCCTATGGCTACACCTTC	CASSVDRAYGYTF
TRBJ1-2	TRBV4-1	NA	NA	TGCGCCAGCAGCCAAGTGGAGGCAGCACCTAACTATGGCTACACCTTC	CASSQVEAAPNYGYTF
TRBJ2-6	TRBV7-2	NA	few	TGTGCCAGCAGCTTAACCGCGGGGGCCGGGGCCAACGTCCTGACTTTC	CASSLTAGAGANVLTF
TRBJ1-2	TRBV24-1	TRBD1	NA	TGTGCCACCAGTGACTCCGGGACAGGGGGCGCCTATGGCTACACCTTC	CATSDSGTGGAYGYTF
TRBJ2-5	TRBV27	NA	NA	TGTGCCAGCAGTCCCGGAGGGCCCAGTGAGACCCAGTACTTC	CASSPGGPSETQYF
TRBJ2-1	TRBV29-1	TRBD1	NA	TGCAGCGTTGTGGGACAGGGTTATGAGCAGTTCTTC	CSVVGQGYEQFF
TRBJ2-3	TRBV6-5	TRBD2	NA	TGTGCCAGTATGGGAGGGGTTTTAGATACGCAGTATTTT	CASMGGVLDTQYF
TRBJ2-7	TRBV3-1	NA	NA	TGTGCCAGCAGCCAATCAATCCGAGCCGAGCTATCCTACGAGCAGTACTTC	CASSQSIRAELSYEQYF
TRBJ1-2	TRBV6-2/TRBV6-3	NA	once	TGTGCCAGCAGTTACCCGGGGACGGAGCATTGGGGCTACACCTTC	CASSYPGTEHWGYTF
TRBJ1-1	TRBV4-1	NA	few	TGCGCCAGCAGCCAAGATCGGGGAACCCAAGCTTTCTTT	CASSQDRGTQAFF
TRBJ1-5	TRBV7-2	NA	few	TGTGCCAGCAGCTTATACCGAAATCAGCCCCAGCATTTT	CASSLYRNQPQHF
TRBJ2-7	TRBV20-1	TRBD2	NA	TGCAGTGCAGGACTAGCGGGGGATTTAAGCTACGAGCAGTACTTC	CSAGLAGDLSYEQYF
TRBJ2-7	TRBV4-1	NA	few	TGCGCCAGCAGCCAAAAGACCGGGACTTTTGGCACCTACGAGCAGTACTTC	CASSQKTGTFGTYEQYF
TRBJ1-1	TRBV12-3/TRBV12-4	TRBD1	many	TGTGCCAGCAGTCTCTCAGGGGGGAACACTGAAGCTTTCTTT	CASSLSGGNTEAFF
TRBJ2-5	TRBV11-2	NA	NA	TGTGCCAGCAGCCCCCCGGCTCTGGGGCAGTACTTC	CASSPPALGQYF
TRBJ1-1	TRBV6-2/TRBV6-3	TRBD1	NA	TGTGCCTCAGTGGGACAGGGCCCTGAAGCTTTCTTT	CASVGQGPEAFF
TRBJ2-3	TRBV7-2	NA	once	TGTGCCAGCACCAAGGATGGGGATCCGCAGTATTTT	CASTKDGDPQYF
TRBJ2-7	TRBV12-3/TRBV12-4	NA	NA	TGTGCCAGCAGCGCCGACTTCGACGAGCAGTACTTC	CASSADFDEQYF
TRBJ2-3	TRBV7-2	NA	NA	TGTGCCAGCAGCTACCCCAGTTGGGCCAGGGACGGTCACACAGATACGCAGTATTTT	CASSYPSWARDGHTDTQYF
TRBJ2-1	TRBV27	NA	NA	TGTGCCAGCAGCCATGGCTCTAGCGTATACAATGAGCAGTTCTTC	CASSHGSSVYNEQFF